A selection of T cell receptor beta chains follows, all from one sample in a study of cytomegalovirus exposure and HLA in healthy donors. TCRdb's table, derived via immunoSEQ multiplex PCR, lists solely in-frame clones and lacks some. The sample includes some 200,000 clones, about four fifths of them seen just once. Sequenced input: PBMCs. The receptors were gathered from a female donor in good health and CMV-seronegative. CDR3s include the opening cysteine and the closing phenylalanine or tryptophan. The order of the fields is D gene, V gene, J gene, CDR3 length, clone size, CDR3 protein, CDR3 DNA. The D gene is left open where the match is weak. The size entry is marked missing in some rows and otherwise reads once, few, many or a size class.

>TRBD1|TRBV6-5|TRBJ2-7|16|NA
CASSYSTGTVSYEQYF
TGTGCCAGCAGTTACTCCACCGGGACAGTCTCCTACGAGCAGTACTTC
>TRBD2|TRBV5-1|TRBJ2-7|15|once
CASSLSGGRTYEQYF
TGCGCCAGCAGCTTGAGCGGGGGCCGTACGTACGAGCAGTACTTC
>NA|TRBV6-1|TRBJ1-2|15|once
CASRSDSLTNYGYTF
TGTGCCAGCAGATCGGACAGCCTCACTAACTATGGCTACACCTTC
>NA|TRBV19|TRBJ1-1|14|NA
CASSPDFMNTEAFF
TGTGCCAGTAGCCCGGACTTTATGAACACTGAAGCTTTCTTT
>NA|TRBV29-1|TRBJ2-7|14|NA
CSVGTGPPSYEQYF
TGCAGCGTTGGCACAGGGCCCCCCTCCTACGAGCAGTACTTC
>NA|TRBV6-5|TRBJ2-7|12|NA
CASRSGSYEQYF
TGTGCCAGCAGGTCGGGGTCTTACGAGCAGTACTTC
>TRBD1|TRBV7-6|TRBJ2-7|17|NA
CASSSQTAGGAPYEQYF
TGTGCCAGCAGCTCGCAAACAGCAGGGGGCGCCCCCTACGAGCAGTACTTC
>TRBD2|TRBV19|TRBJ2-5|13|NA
CASSSGREETQYF
TGTGCCAGTAGTAGCGGGAGGGAGGAGACCCAGTACTTC
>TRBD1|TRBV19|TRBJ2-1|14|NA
CASSQDRRTGEQFF
TGTGCCAGTAGCCAGGACAGGCGTACGGGTGAGCAGTTCTTC
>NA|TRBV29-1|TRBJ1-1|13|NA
CSAGGGRETEAFF
TGCAGCGCTGGGGGGGGGAGGGAAACTGAAGCTTTCTTT
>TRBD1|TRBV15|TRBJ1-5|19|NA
CATSRDLATGTDSNQPQHF
TGTGCCACCAGCAGAGATCTTGCTACCGGGACAGATAGCAATCAGCCCCAGCATTTT
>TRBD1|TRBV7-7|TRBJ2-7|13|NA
CASSLQGADEQYF
TGTGCCAGCAGCTTACAGGGGGCTGACGAGCAGTACTTC
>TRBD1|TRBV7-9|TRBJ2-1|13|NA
CASRDSLYNEQFF
TGTGCCAGCCGGGACAGTCTATACAATGAGCAGTTCTTC
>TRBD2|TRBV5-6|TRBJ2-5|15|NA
CASSLLSGRAKTQYF
TGTGCCAGCAGCTTGTTAAGCGGGAGGGCGAAGACCCAGTACTTC
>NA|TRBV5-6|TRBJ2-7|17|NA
CASSPGYLVDSPYEQYF
TGTGCCAGCAGCCCGGGGTATTTGGTGGACAGTCCCTACGAGCAGTACTTC
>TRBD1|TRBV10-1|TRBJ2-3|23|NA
CASSESTFRTGLVAWVVTDTQYF
TGCGCCAGCAGTGAGTCTACATTCCGGACAGGTCTTGTTGCGTGGGTGGTCACAGATACGCAGTATTTT
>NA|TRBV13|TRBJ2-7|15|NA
CASSEAGGSSYEQYF
TGTGCCAGCAGTGAAGCAGGAGGGAGCTCCTACGAGCAGTACTTC
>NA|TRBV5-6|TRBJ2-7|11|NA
CASSSSYEQYF
TGTGCCAGCAGTTCCAGCTACGAGCAGTACTTC
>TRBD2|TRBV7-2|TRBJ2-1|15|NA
CASSKGASGRNEQFF
TGTGCCAGCAGCAAGGGGGCTAGCGGGAGGAATGAGCAGTTCTTC
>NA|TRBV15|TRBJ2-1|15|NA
CATSRDPSSYNEQFF
TGTGCCACCAGCAGAGATCCTAGTTCCTACAATGAGCAGTTCTTC
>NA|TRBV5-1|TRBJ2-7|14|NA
CASSSPRSGYEQYF
TGCGCCAGCAGCTCGCCCAGGTCCGGCTACGAGCAGTACTTC
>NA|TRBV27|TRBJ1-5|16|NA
CASSLSAGSYNQPQHF
TGTGCCAGCAGTTTATCGGCAGGGTCGTACAATCAGCCCCAGCATTTT
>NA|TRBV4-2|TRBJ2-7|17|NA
CASSQDSSSLGIYEQYF
TGTGCCAGCAGCCAAGATTCTTCGAGCCTGGGCATATACGAGCAGTACTTC
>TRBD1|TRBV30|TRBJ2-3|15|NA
CAWTHWDRGSDTQYF
TGTGCCTGGACCCACTGGGACAGGGGATCAGATACGCAGTATTTT
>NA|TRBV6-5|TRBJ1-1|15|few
CASSYSGQVNTEAFF
TGTGCCAGCAGTTACTCAGGCCAGGTGAACACTGAAGCTTTCTTT
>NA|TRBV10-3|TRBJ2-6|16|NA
CAITPHTRSGANVLTF
TGTGCCATCACGCCGCACACCCGCTCTGGGGCCAACGTCCTGACTTTC
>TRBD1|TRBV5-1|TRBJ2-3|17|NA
CASSLRPRQGRTDTQYF
TGCGCCAGCAGCCTGAGACCGCGACAGGGCCGCACAGATACGCAGTATTTT
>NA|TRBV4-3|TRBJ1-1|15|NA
CASSQRTGGNTEAFF
TGCGCCAGCAGCCAACGTACAGGCGGAAACACTGAAGCTTTCTTT
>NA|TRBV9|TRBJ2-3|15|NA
CASSVDGASTDTQYF
TGTGCCAGCAGCGTAGACGGTGCTAGCACAGATACGCAGTATTTT
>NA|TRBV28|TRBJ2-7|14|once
CASSGVVGSYEQYF
TGTGCCAGCTCGGGGGTTGTCGGTTCCTACGAGCAGTACTTC
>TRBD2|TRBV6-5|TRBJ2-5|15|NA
CASSPAGGREETQYF
TGTGCCAGCAGCCCCGCGGGGGGCAGAGAAGAGACCCAGTACTTC
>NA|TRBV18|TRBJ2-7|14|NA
CASSPPSGAYEQYF
TGTGCCAGCTCACCCCCTTCGGGGGCCTACGAGCAGTACTTC
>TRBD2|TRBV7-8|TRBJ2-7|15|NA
CASSLAAGGPYEQYF
TGTGCCAGCAGCTTAGCAGCGGGAGGGCCCTACGAGCAGTACTTC
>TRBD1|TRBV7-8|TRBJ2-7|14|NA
CASSVGTGDYEQYF
TGTGCCAGCAGCGTCGGGACAGGGGACTACGAGCAGTACTTC
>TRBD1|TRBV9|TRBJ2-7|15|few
CASSPGTDTSYEQYF
TGTGCCAGCAGCCCAGGGACAGACACCTCCTACGAGCAGTACTTC
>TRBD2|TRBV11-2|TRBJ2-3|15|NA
CASSQGAGGTDTQYF
TGTGCCAGCAGTCAAGGGGCGGGGGGGACAGATACGCAGTATTTT
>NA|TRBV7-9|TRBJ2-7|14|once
CASSLHGSSYEQYF
TGTGCCAGCAGCCTCCATGGCAGCTCCTACGAGCAGTACTTC
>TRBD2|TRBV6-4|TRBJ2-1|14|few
CASSDSGGANEQFF
TGTGCCAGCAGTGACAGCGGGGGGGCCAATGAGCAGTTCTTC
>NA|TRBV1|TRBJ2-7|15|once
CTSSQSGLAPYEQYF
TGCACCAGCAGCCAAAGCGGACTAGCACCCTACGAGCAGTACTTC
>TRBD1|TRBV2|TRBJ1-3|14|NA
CASRATGVGNTIYF
TGTGCCAGCAGAGCGACAGGGGTCGGAAACACCATATATTTT
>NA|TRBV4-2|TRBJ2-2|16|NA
CASSQVLGGDTGELFF
TGTGCCAGCAGCCAAGTGCTAGGGGGGGACACCGGGGAGCTGTTTTTT
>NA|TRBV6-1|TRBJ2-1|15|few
CASSEARDRGVGEFF
TGTGCCAGCAGTGAAGCGCGGGACAGAGGAGTGGGGGAGTTCTTC
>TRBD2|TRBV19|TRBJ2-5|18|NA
CASSIRVLAGGKQETQYF
TGTGCCAGTAGTATTAGGGTACTAGCGGGGGGGAAACAAGAGACCCAGTACTTC
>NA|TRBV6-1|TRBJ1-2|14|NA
CASSHRQANYGYTF
TGTGCCAGCAGTCATAGACAGGCCAACTATGGCTACACCTTC
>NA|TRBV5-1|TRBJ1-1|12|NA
CASSYEQGDAFF
TGCGCCAGCAGCTATGAACAGGGCGACGCTTTCTTT
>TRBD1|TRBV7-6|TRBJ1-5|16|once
CASSLGQGNSNQPQHF
TGTGCCAGCAGCTTAGGACAGGGCAATAGCAATCAGCCCCAGCATTTT
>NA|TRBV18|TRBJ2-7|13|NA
CASSPSKENEQYF
TGTGCCAGCTCACCATCCAAGGAGAACGAGCAGTACTTC
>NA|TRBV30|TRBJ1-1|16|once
CAWSLGRTAMNTEAFF
TGTGCCTGGAGTTTAGGTAGGACAGCTATGAACACTGAAGCTTTCTTT
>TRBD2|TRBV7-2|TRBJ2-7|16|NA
CASSSTLAGDYFEQYF
TGTGCCAGCAGCTCAACCCTAGCGGGAGATTATTTCGAGCAGTACTTC
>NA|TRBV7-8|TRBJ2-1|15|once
CASISQPGMYNEQFF
TGTGCCAGCATCTCGCAGCCGGGAATGTACAATGAGCAGTTCTTC
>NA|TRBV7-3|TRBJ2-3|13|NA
CASSLLSTDTQYF
TGTGCCAGCAGCTTGTTATCCACAGATACGCAGTATTTT
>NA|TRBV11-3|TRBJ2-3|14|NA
CASSSRLVADTQYF
TGTGCCAGCAGCTCAAGACTAGTCGCAGATACGCAGTATTTT